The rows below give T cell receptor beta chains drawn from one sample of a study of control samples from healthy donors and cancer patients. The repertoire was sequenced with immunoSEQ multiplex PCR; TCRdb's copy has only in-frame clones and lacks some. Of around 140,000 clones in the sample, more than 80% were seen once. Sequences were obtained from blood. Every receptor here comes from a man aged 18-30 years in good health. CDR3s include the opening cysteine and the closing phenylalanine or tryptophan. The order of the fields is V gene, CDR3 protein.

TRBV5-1	CASSPRDSHYEQYF
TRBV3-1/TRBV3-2	CASSHPDRDDEQYF
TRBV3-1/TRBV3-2	CASSDRGGTEAFF
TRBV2	CASTGLAGVPHEQYF
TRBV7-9	CASSLGKGLYSNQPQHF
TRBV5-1	CASSFDRAVYNEQFF
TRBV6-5	CASSLSKGKLFF
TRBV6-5	CASSYAGDDTDTQYF
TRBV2	CASTSAAGFNQPQHF
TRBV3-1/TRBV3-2	CASSQDRLGPYEQYF
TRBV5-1	CASSLAPQGGSYNSPLHF
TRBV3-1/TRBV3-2	CASSLGLREETQYF
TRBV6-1	CASSELGAVSNQPQHF
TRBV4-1	CASSSVVVERDTANYGYTF
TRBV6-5	CASRLTGTNTEAFF
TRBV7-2	CASSFSRTSPQTQYF
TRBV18	CASSPRGGAGTEFYEQYF
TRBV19	CASSPETGALSTDTQYF
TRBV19	CASSISGTSAAYEQYF
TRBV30	CAWSPQGNTEAFF
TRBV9	CASSQRTGLSNEQFF
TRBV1	CTSSQGGDRALGTQYF
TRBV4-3	CASSQLWTPDRVTGELFF
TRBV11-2	CASSLELVRGYTF
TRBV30	CAWKEGPTNEKLFF
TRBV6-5	CASKGVNYGYTF
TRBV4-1	CASSQGRQGVYEQFF
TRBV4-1	CASSQGREQYF
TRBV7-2	CASSLGNRGREKLFF
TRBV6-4	CASRKESSSYEQYF
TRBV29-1	CSVEDQDRGLYEQYF
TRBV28	CASSSPGTGNEKLFF
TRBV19	CASSLRAGGRNQPQHF
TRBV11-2	CASSSPGGSPLHF
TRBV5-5	CASSLVGWGANVLTF
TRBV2	CASSGDSGGTYNEQFF
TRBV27	CASSPQTGGSTEAFF
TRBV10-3	CAISKGQVDEAFF
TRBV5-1	CASSLDRARDEQFF
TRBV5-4	CASSSALTGNAEQFF
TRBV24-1	CATSRTDDQPQHF
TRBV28	CASSLVGAKATNEKLFF
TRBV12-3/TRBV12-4	CASSDLDTQYF
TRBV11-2	CASSERETQYF
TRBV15	CATSRGGGVRTEAFF